A single sample gave rise to the 17 T cell receptor beta chains below, sequenced in a study of shared clonotypes between healthy human individuals. TCRdb's table, derived via immunoSEQ multiplex PCR, lists solely in-frame clones and lacks some. The sample has over 2 million clones; 90% to 95% are singletons. The specimen sequenced was naive CD4+ T cells sorted from blood. As for subset: CD45RA+ positively selected. The receptors derive from a man aged 18 to 30 in good health.

The chain recombines TRBV7-2 with TRBJ1-2; the D is unclear. CDR1 is SGHTA, CDR2 FQGNSA, per germline. This CDR3 comprises 15 residues. Between the trimmed V and J ends, which lost 1 base and 0 bases, there was a span of 9 bases. The CDR3 here is CASSLGATANYGYTF. CDR3 DNA sequence: TGTGCCAGCAGCTTAGGGGCCACCGCTAACTATGGCTACACCTTC.

This clone was observed a few times. The rearrangement links TRBV10-3 to TRBJ2-1, with 10 positions matching TRBD2. The junction had 2 bases not matched to a gene; V was cut back by 4 bases and J by 5 bases. The CDR3 covers 14 residues. Germline lookup yields CDR1 ENHRY and CDR2 SYGVKD. This CDR3 reads CAISGGLADNEQFF. Here the CDR3 DNA reads TGTGCCATCAGTGGTGGACTAGCGGACAATGAGCAGTTCTTC.

The V gene is TRBV7-9, the J gene TRBJ2-2; D may be TRBD1 (6 bases). The germline V gene encodes CDR1 SEHNR and CDR2 FQNEAQ (reference sequence). This CDR3 spans 15 amino acids. V gave up 8 bases and J gave up 4 bases, with 17 bases separating them. In nucleotides, the CDR3 is TGTGCCAGCCCCTCCCGGGACATCTCCACCGGGGAGCTGTTTTTT. Translated, it gives CASPSRDISTGELFF.

This chain uses TRBV28 with TRBJ1-6; D unresolved. CDR3 length equals 16 residues. The V end lost 1 base, the J end lost 2 bases, and 9 bases lay between the germline ends. The V gene's germline CDR1 is MDHEN and CDR2 SYDVKM. The chain's CDR3 is CASSLYTRPYNSPLHF. CDR3 in DNA: TGTGCCAGCAGTTTATACACAAGGCCCTATAATTCACCCCTCCACTTT.

The CDR3 region is CASSFMEADTQYF. Written as DNA, the CDR3 is TGTGCCAGCAGTTTCATGGAGGCAGATACGCAGTATTTT. V usage is TRBV27 and J usage is TRBJ2-3, with D maybe TRBD2 (5 bases). Trimming left V 3 bases short and J 4 bases short, with 8 bases between. Germline V gene data show CDR1 as MNHEY and CDR2 as SMNVEV (reference sequence). The CDR3 runs to 13 residues.

Turning to this clone: Other DNA sequences in this specimen translate into the identical CDR3. This chain joins TRBV6-5 and TRBJ2-7, with D hard to call. The CDR3 sequence is 15 residues long. Germline V gene lookup returns CDR1 MNHEY and CDR2 SVGAGI. With 0 bases removed from V and 2 bases from J, the gap between germline ends came to 11 bases. The CDR3 spells CASSYSWGTTYEQYF. The CDR3, as DNA: TGTGCCAGCAGTTACTCGTGGGGAACCACCTACGAGCAGTACTTC.

The chain is built from TRBV19 and TRBJ1-1; tentative D call: TRBD1 (5 bases). The CDR3 is 16 amino acids. Trimming removed 6 bases at V and 3 bases at J, with 20 bases between. CDR1 is LNHDA and CDR2 is SQIVND in the germline V gene (reference sequence). The CDR3, as DNA: TGTGCCAGTAGCCGTGGCCGGGACCCAAGGGACACTGAAGCTTTCTTT. Its protein product is CASSRGRDPRDTEAFF.

The V gene is TRBV19, the J gene TRBJ1-2; D perhaps matches TRBD1 (5 bases). This CDR3 is 15 amino acids long. Germline V lookup: CDR1 LNHDA, CDR2 SQIVND (reference sequence). The ends were cut back, 6 bases at V and 2 bases at J, with 16 bases in the middle. CDR3 protein: CASSPPLGVNYGYTF. The CDR3 DNA sequence: TGTGCCAGTAGCCCCCCCTTGGGGGTAAACTATGGCTACACCTTC.

This clone was detected once. V usage is TRBV6-1 and J usage is TRBJ2-7, with D uncertain. The CDR3 spans 11 residues. Germline CDR1 reads MNHNS; CDR2 reads SASEGT. V lost 2 bases, J lost 5 bases, and 4 bases lay in between. The CDR3 loop reads CASSETHEQYF. The CDR3 DNA is TGTGCCAGCAGTGAAACCCACGAGCAGTACTTC.

This clone was counted once. The V gene is TRBV6-1, the J gene TRBJ1-5; D unresolved. The CDR3 runs 12 residues. V lost 3 bases and J 11 bases, leaving 11 bases between the germline ends. Germline V gene lookup returns CDR1 MNHNS and CDR2 SASEGT. The DNA of the CDR3 is TGTGCCAGCAGTGATGCGACCGGGGCCCAGCATTTT. It specifies CASSDATGAQHF.

With respect to this clone: The sample contains more than one DNA sequence encoding this CDR3. The CDR3 sequence is CASSSGDTQYF. The CDR3 nucleotides read TGTGCCAGCAGTTCCGGAGATACGCAGTATTTT. The gene calls are TRBV11-3 and TRBJ2-3; D not resolved. This CDR3 has 11 amino acids. Trimming removed 6 bases from V and 5 bases from J, with 6 bases in between. Germline-derived CDR1 and CDR2 are SGHNT and YENEEA. Filled out from reference TRBV11-3 and TRBJ2-3, the complete variable domain reads EAGVVQSPRYKIIEKKQPVAFWCNPISGHNTLYWYLQNLGQGPELLIRYENEEAVDDSQLPKDRFSAERLKGVDSTLKIQPAELGDSAVYLCASSSGDTQYFGPGTRLTVL.

This chain links TRBV7-9 with TRBJ2-7; 13 nucleotides match TRBD2. The germline CDR1 and CDR2 sequences are SEHNR and FQNEAQ (reference sequence). This CDR3 region has 15 residues. With V trimmed by 5 bases and J by 5 bases, 6 bases remained unmatched. CDR3 bases: TGTGCCAGCAGCCTTCGGACTAGCGGGAGTAACGAGCAGTACTTC. Protein product: CASSLRTSGSNEQYF.

The table lists this clone with a few counts. This sample includes further DNA sequences coding for the same CDR3. The chain recombines TRBV2 with TRBJ1-3; the D gene is possibly TRBD1 (6 bases). Germline values: CDR1 SNHLY, CDR2 FYNNEI. V was clipped by 9 bases and J by 0 bases, with 9 bases between them. The CDR3 covers 13 residues. For the CDR3, the DNA is TGTGCCAGTGGGGGCTACTCTGGAAACACCATATATTTT. Translation: CASGGYSGNTIYF.

The CDR3 is CASSGSVATGELFF. CDR3 nucleotides: TGCGCCAGTAGCGGGAGTGTAGCCACCGGGGAGCTGTTTTTT. The chain joins TRBV10-1 to TRBJ2-2, with TRBD2 identical over 9 bases. The CDR3 has 14 residues. CDR1 WNHNN and CDR2 SYGVQD come from the germline V gene (reference sequence). The V segment lost 9 bases and the J segment 4 bases; nucleotides outside the gene matches: 6.

This chain connects TRBV5-4 to TRBJ2-3, with D possibly TRBD2 on 7 matching bases. This CDR3 comprises 16 residues. Deletions cut 3 bases from V and 5 bases from J, with 19 bases between. The V gene's germline CDR1 is SGHNT and CDR2 YYREEE (reference sequence). CDR3 in amino acids: CASSSSGRGAEDTQYF. The CDR3 DNA reads TGTGCCAGCAGCTCCTCCGGACGGGGGGCGGAAGATACGCAGTATTTT.

V usage is TRBV2 and J usage is TRBJ1-3; D is unclear. Trimming pared 6 bases from V and 2 bases from J, leaving 5 bases between. Germline CDR1 reads SNHLY; CDR2 reads FYNNEI. The CDR3 has 12 amino acids. The CDR3 region has the DNA TGTGCCAGCAGCTCCGCTGGAAACACCATATATTTT. This gives the protein CASSSAGNTIYF.

The chain links TRBV27 to TRBJ1-6; the D is unclear. Per the germline V gene, CDR1 is MNHEY and CDR2 is SMNVEV (reference sequence). CDR3 size: 12 residues. Trimming took off 0 bases at V and 9 bases at J, with 3 bases between the two ends. DNA for the CDR3: TGTGCCAGCAGTTTATCAGCTTCACCCCTCCACTTT. Protein product: CASSLSASPLHF.